This TCR beta chain was sequenced in a study of T cell responses to AZD1222 COVID-19 vaccine (dated by TCRdb to about 2021). Regarding the complete study: AZD1222 recipients whose second dose came at about 4 weeks and those whose second dose came at about 12 weeks were combined into one group, since spike-specific TCR depth and breadth did not differ between the two schedules. TCR sequencing covered more than 230 trial participants: 200 to 220 given two doses of AZD1222 and 26 given two doses of MenACWY control vaccine. Trial participants were enrolled by age into 18-55, 56-69 and 70-plus year subgroups, with 148, 28 and 57 TCR-sequenced participants respectively. General study outcomes and caveats: Epitopes outside the regions mutated in the B.1.351 and B.1.1.7 variants were reportedly recognized by nearly half of the unique spike-specific TCRs. In the small 56-69-year group, the increase in depth fell short of significance, most likely because of low power. A significant rise in spike-specific TCR breadth and depth was observed after two AZD1222 doses relative to day 0 and relative to MenACWY recipients. Most participants were white British and females outnumbered males, and the authors suggested that clonal diversity may have been underestimated. Conclusions about previously exposed vaccinees are limited because only five to seven AZD1222 recipients were SARS-CoV-2 seropositive at baseline. Because no samples from the day 14 peak response were available, repertoires could be characterized only after the peak T cell response. Vaccine-associated CD4 TCRs spanned the whole spike protein, with dominant responses in regions 160-218 and 743-854.

The CDR3 regions of human TCRbeta chains were analyzed by immunosequencing. Under the source paper's analysis protocol: TCRs in the repertoires were matched against a reference library of SARS-CoV-2-specific TCRs that had been generated with the MIRA antigen-specificity platform. Breadth was defined as the fraction of unique TCRs that were SARS-CoV-2-associated, and depth was defined as the fraction of total T cells that were SARS-CoV-2-associated. Each spike-specific TCR was assigned to its reactive spike region and to a CD4 or CD8 class using the MIRA data. Log10-transformed breadth and depth values were compared by one-way ANOVA with Sidak's multiple comparisons tests. TCRdb took this table from immuneACCESS and kept in-frame rearrangements with V and J called. Such tables lack part of the clones; where checked against another copy, unresolved V genes explain under half of the gap, and the rest is unexplained. The DNA gave D and trimming, while V, J and clone size come from that table. The sample table shows 100,000 to 150,000 clones, and 75% to 95% are seen once. About 7% of the sample comes from the top ten.

Per the publication, the time point label means: baseline before first vaccination. The vaccinee samples were drawn from two UK trials, COV001 and COV002, one of which was a single-blind randomized controlled phase 2/3 trial testing AZD1222 (ChAdOx1 nCoV-19) in healthy adults. Trial participant PBMC samples were collected at day 0 and day 28 after the second dose for TCRbeta chain sequencing. Concerning this clone itself: This receptor's antigen is unknown. The sample holds no much larger clone one base away, and base qualities are not on file.

The germline V gene provides CDR1 MDHEN and CDR2 SYDVKM. Relative to germline, V is missing 6 bases and J is missing 0 bases, with 4 bases of the junction outside any gene match. Including the terminal cysteine and phenylalanine, the CDR3 comprises 15 residues. Of the read, only the CDR3 DNA is kept; its 45 bases are in frame from base 1. This material consisted of peripheral blood, taken on day 0 of AZD1222 vaccination. This sequence originates from an adult in good health. The chain uses TRBV28 and TRBJ1-5, with 8 junctional bases fitting TRBD1. This receptor has the CDR3 CASRGTGYSNQPQHF. The DNA is as follows: TGTGCCAGCAGGGGGACAGGATATAGCAATCAGCCCCAGCATTTT. The entire variable domain, with the stretches around the CDR3 drawn from the reference TRBV28 and TRBJ1-5 proteins, is DVKVTQSSRYLVKRTGEKVFLECVQDMDHENMFWYRQDPGLGLRLIYFSYDVKMKEKGDIPEGYSVSREKKERFSLILESASTNQTSMYLCASRGTGYSNQPQHFGDGTRLSIL.